These 25 T cell receptor beta chains were sequenced from one sample in a study of T cell changes during pregnancy in multiple sclerosis. Here immunoSEQ multiplex PCR was the method, and the copy in TCRdb shows in-frame clones only, minus some. The sample lists about 59,000 clones; about 90% were seen once. The sequencing here drew on peripheral blood, taken in the first trimester of pregnancy. These receptor sequences come from a female donor in good health, enrolled as a control in a pregnancy study.

This chain joins TRBV19 and TRBJ1-4; D ambiguous. The CDR3 has 11 amino acids. Per the germline V gene, CDR1 is LNHDA and CDR2 is SQIVND (reference sequence). With 2 bases removed from V and 7 bases from J, the gap between germline ends came to 2 bases. For the CDR3, the DNA is TGTGCCAGTAGTATACTTGAAAAACTGTTTTTT. Translating gives CASSILEKLFF.

The gene calls are TRBV18 and TRBJ1-2, with 10 bases matching TRBD1. The V gene end was trimmed by 2 bases and the J gene end by 5 bases; junction bases not matched to a gene: 2. This CDR3 is 14 amino acids long. Germline V gene lookup returns CDR1 KGHSH and CDR2 LQKENI. CDR3 protein: CASSPSGQGYGYTF. CDR3 nucleotide sequence: TGTGCCAGCTCACCATCGGGACAGGGGTATGGCTACACCTTC.

The chain carries TRBV30 and TRBJ2-1; TRBD1 matches 10 bases. This CDR3 comprises 15 residues. Germline values: CDR1 GTSNPN, CDR2 SVGIG (reference sequence). After removal of 5 bases from V and 7 bases from J, the junction contained 11 bases not matched to a gene. CDR3 residues: CAWEWDRGPQNEQFF. The CDR3 DNA reads as TGTGCCTGGGAGTGGGACAGGGGCCCACAAAATGAGCAGTTCTTC.

This chain connects TRBV7-8 to TRBJ1-2, with D possibly TRBD1 on 6 matching bases. This CDR3 region has 15 residues. Germline CDR1 SGHVS, CDR2 FQNEAQ. V lost 5 bases to trimming and J lost 0 bases, with 13 bases between them. DNA of the CDR3: TGTGCCAGCAGCCGGATGACAGGAGCTAACTATGGCTACACCTTC. Translated, it gives CASSRMTGANYGYTF.

The J gene is TRBJ1-1, the V gene TRBV6-6, with D possibly TRBD1 on 5 matching bases. The CDR3 runs to 15 residues. From germline, CDR1 is MNHNY and CDR2 SVGAGI (reference sequence). The V gene lost 0 bases and the J gene lost 0 bases, with 8 bases spanning the gap. The CDR3 is CASSYSAGLNTEAFF. The CDR3 bases are TGTGCCAGCAGTTACTCGGCAGGGTTGAACACTGAAGCTTTCTTT.

This clone has just one count. This chain uses TRBV7-8 with TRBJ1-5; D call uncertain. The V gene's germline CDR1 is SGHVS and CDR2 FQNEAQ. With 1 base removed from V and 7 bases from J, the gap between germline ends came to 8 bases. The CDR3 covers 13 residues. The CDR3 coding sequence is TGTGCCAGCAGCTTAGGACGGGAACAGCCCCAGCATTTT. It yields the protein CASSLGREQPQHF.

The chain has TRBV5-1 and TRBJ1-4; 7 nucleotides agree with TRBD1. CDR3 length: 15 amino acids. The V and J ends lost 0 bases and 6 bases, in that order; junction bases with no gene match: 5. Germline CDR1 reads SGHRS; CDR2 reads YFSETQ. Written as DNA, the CDR3 is TGCGCCAGCAGCTTGGCGACAGGGAAAGATGAAAAACTGTTTTTT. The encoded protein is CASSLATGKDEKLFF.

This sequence joins TRBV15 and TRBJ2-1; D uncertain. In germline, CDR1 is LNHNV, CDR2 YYDKDF (reference sequence). Trimming removed 2 bases from V and 7 bases from J, with 6 bases in between. This CDR3 spans 12 amino acids. The CDR3 here is CATSRNINEQFF. The CDR3, as DNA: TGTGCCACCAGCAGAAACATAAATGAGCAGTTCTTC.

The chain has TRBV16 and TRBJ1-1, with D possibly matching TRBD1 (5 bases). V was cut by 4 bases and J by 11 bases, with 14 bases left in between. The CDR3 has 12 residues. CDR1 KGHSY and CDR2 FQNENV come from the germline V gene. The CDR3, as DNA: TGTGCCAGCAGCCCCGGGAGGGGCCGGGCTTTCTTT. Translating it yields CASSPGRGRAFF.

The rearrangement links TRBV19 to TRBJ1-6, with TRBD1 matching over 7 bases. The germline V gene has CDR1 LNHDA and CDR2 SQIVND (reference sequence). CDR3 length: 17 amino acids. V was clipped by 8 bases and J by 0 bases; unmatched bases: 10. The CDR3 here is CASRPEQGLSYNSPLHF. DNA of the CDR3: TGTGCCAGTCGACCAGAACAGGGGCTCTCCTATAATTCACCCCTCCACTTT.

V usage is TRBV25-1 and J usage is TRBJ2-1; 9 nucleotides agree with TRBD1. This CDR3 comprises 15 residues. CDR1 and CDR2 from the germline V gene are MGHDK and SYGVNS. The V and J ends lost 3 bases and 8 bases, in that order; junction bases with no gene match: 8. This chain's CDR3 is CASSDPGQGRDEQFF. The CDR3 DNA reads as TGTGCCAGCAGTGATCCCGGACAGGGGAGGGATGAGCAGTTCTTC.

The chain is built from TRBV7-2 and TRBJ2-7, with 7 bases identical to TRBD1. CDR1 is SGHTA, CDR2 FQGNSA, per germline. This CDR3 spans 15 amino acids. V was clipped by 1 base and J by 4 bases; unmatched bases: 7. This CDR3 is CASSLVRDRLYEQYF. CDR3 coding DNA: TGTGCCAGCAGCTTAGTTCGGGACAGACTATACGAGCAGTACTTC.

V gene TRBV9 combines with J gene TRBJ1-1; weak D call: TRBD1 (5 bases). Germline assignment: CDR1 SGDLS and CDR2 YYNGEE. V dropped 3 bases and J dropped 0 bases, with 15 bases sitting between them. The CDR3 covers 16 residues. The CDR3 is CASSAQGPLMNTEAFF. CDR3 nucleotide sequence: TGTGCCAGCAGCGCTCAGGGCCCCCTTATGAACACTGAAGCTTTCTTT.

The rearrangement joins TRBV30 to TRBJ1-4; D remains unclear. Germline V lookup: CDR1 GTSNPN, CDR2 SVGIG (reference sequence). Trimming took off 4 bases at V and 2 bases at J, with 17 bases between the two ends. The CDR3 consists of 16 residues. CDR3: CAWMEVDGPTNEKLFF. The DNA of the CDR3 is TGTGCCTGGATGGAGGTGGATGGGCCCACTAATGAAAAACTGTTTTTT.

The chain carries TRBV4-2 and TRBJ1-2; D is undetermined. Germline CDR1 and CDR2: LGHNA and YNFKEQ. The CDR3 is made up of 12 amino acids. The V and J ends lost 3 bases and 7 bases respectively, with 9 bases between them. CDR3 sequence (DNA): TGTGCCAGCAGCCACGAGGGAGGTGGCTACACCTTC. This gives the protein CASSHEGGGYTF.

V usage is TRBV5-6 and J usage is TRBJ1-2; the D is unclear. CDR3 size: 15 residues. The V gene lost 0 bases and the J gene lost 4 bases, with 13 bases spanning the gap. Germline V gene sequence: CDR1 SGHDT, CDR2 YYEEEE. The CDR3: CASSLGVVESYGYTF. CDR3 DNA sequence: TGTGCCAGCAGCTTGGGCGTTGTTGAGTCCTATGGCTACACCTTC.

The chain is built from TRBV5-1 and TRBJ1-4, with 7 positions matching TRBD1. Germline V gives CDR1 SGHRS, CDR2 YFSETQ. The CDR3 consists of 16 residues. V dropped 2 bases and J dropped 6; count of bases not matched to a gene: 10. CDR3 nucleotides: TGCGCCAGCAGCTTCTTTGCCCTAGGGACAGATGAAAAACTGTTTTTT. It specifies CASSFFALGTDEKLFF.

DNA for the CDR3: TGTGCCAGCAGTGATTTGGCCCCCCAAGAGACCCAGTACTTC. Amino acids: CASSDLAPQETQYF. This chain links TRBV6-1 with TRBJ2-5; D is undetermined. The V gene lost 3 bases and the J gene lost 1 base, with 9 bases spanning the gap. The CDR3 spans 14 residues. The germline V gene encodes CDR1 MNHNS and CDR2 SASEGT.

The table lists this clone with a count of one. The chain couples TRBV7-6 to TRBJ2-2, with 10 positions matching TRBD1. Germline V lookup: CDR1 SGHVS, CDR2 FNYEAQ. V dropped 5 bases and J dropped 5; count of bases not matched to a gene: 5. This CDR3 spans 15 amino acids. This chain's CDR3 is CASSPRTGGTGELFF. The DNA for the CDR3 is TGTGCCAGCAGCCCCCGGACAGGGGGTACCGGGGAGCTGTTTTTT. The complete variable domain, with remaining parts taken from reference TRBV7-6 and TRBJ2-2, reads GAGVSQSPRYKVTKRGQDVALRCDPISGHVSLYWYRQALGQGPEFLTYFNYEAQQDKSGLPNDRFSAERPEGSISTLTIQRTEQRDSAMYRCASSPRTGGTGELFFGEGSRLTVL.

In its sample, this clone was seen once. The rearrangement links TRBV9 to TRBJ2-1; 13 nucleotides line up with TRBD2. This CDR3 has 17 residues. Germline V gives CDR1 SGDLS, CDR2 YYNGEE. V shed 3 bases and J 3 bases; nucleotides not matched to a gene: 6. This CDR3 reads CASSGGTSGVNYNEQFF. In DNA, the CDR3 is TGTGCCAGCAGCGGGGGGACTAGCGGGGTAAACTACAATGAGCAGTTCTTC.

The V and J genes are TRBV15 and TRBJ1-4; perhaps TRBD1 as D (5 bases). Germline CDR1 reads LNHNV; CDR2 reads YYDKDF (reference sequence). This CDR3 has 19 amino acids. Trimming removed 0 bases from V and 4 bases from J, with 21 bases in between. The CDR3 here is CATSREPSHDRADNEKLFF. The CDR3 region has the DNA TGTGCCACCAGCAGAGAACCATCGCACGACAGAGCCGATAATGAAAAACTGTTTTTT. The complete variable domain, with remaining parts taken from reference TRBV15 and TRBJ1-4, reads DAMVIQNPRYQVTQFGKPVTLSCSQTLNHNVMYWYQQKSSQAPKLLFHYYDKDFNNEADTPDNFQSRRPNTSFCFLDIRSPGLGDTAMYLCATSREPSHDRADNEKLFFGSGTQLSVL.

The chain carries TRBV19 and TRBJ1-6; D is perhaps TRBD1 (5 bases). The CDR3 covers 14 residues. V lost 5 bases, J lost 4 bases, and 9 bases lay in between. Germline V gene sequence: CDR1 LNHDA, CDR2 SQIVND (reference sequence). The chain's CDR3 is CASSPRQYNSPLHF. The CDR3 coding sequence is TGTGCCAGTAGTCCCCGACAGTATAATTCACCCCTCCACTTT.

The V and J genes are TRBV7-3 and TRBJ1-1; no firm D call. The germline V gene has CDR1 SGHTA and CDR2 FQGTGA. V was cut by 6 bases and J by 5 bases, with 13 bases left in between. This CDR3 spans 13 amino acids. CDR3 residues: CASSSWGETEAFF. CDR3 coding DNA: TGTGCCAGCAGTTCTTGGGGAGAGACTGAAGCTTTCTTT.

The chain employs TRBV7-2 and TRBJ2-3, with TRBD2 matching 8 bases. V trimming: 3 bases; J trimming: 1 base; junction bases outside the gene matches: 3. Germline V gene lookup returns CDR1 SGHTA and CDR2 FQGNSA. This CDR3 has 15 residues. The CDR3 region has the DNA TGTGCCAGCAGCTTCGGGACTAGTCGCACAGATACGCAGTATTTT. As protein: CASSFGTSRTDTQYF. Together with reference TRBV7-2 and TRBJ2-3, the CDR3 gives the full variable domain: GAGVSQSPSNKVTEKGKDVELRCDPISGHTALYWYRQSLGQGLEFLIYFQGNSAPDKSGLPSDRFSAERTGGSVSTLTIQRTQQEDSAVYLCASSFGTSRTDTQYFGPGTRLTVL.

The table lists this clone with a count of one. The V call is TRBV13, the J call TRBJ1-1, with TRBD1 matching 9 bases. The V and J ends lost 1 base and 0 bases, in that order; junction bases with no gene match: 3. Germline lookup yields CDR1 PRHDT and CDR2 FYEKMQ (reference sequence). The CDR3 is 16 amino acids. CDR3: CASSLAQGALNTEAFF. The CDR3 DNA reads as TGTGCCAGCAGCTTAGCACAGGGGGCCCTGAACACTGAAGCTTTCTTT.